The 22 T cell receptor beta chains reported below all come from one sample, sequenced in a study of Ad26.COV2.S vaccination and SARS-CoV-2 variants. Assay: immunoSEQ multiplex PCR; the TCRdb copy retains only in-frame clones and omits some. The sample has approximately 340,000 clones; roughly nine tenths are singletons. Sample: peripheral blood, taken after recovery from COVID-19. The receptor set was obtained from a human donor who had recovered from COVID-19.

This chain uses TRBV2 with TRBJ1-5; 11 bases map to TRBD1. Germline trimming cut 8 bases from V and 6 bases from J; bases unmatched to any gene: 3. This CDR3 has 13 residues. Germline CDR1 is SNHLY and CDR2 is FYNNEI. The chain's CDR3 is CASRDRGGQPQHF. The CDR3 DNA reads TGTGCCAGCCGGGACAGGGGGGGTCAGCCCCAGCATTTT.

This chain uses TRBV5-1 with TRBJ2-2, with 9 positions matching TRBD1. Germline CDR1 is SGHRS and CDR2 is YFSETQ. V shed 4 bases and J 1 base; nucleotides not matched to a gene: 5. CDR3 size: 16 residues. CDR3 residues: CASSPGTGLNTGELFF. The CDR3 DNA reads TGCGCCAGCAGCCCCGGGACAGGGCTGAACACCGGGGAGCTGTTTTTT.

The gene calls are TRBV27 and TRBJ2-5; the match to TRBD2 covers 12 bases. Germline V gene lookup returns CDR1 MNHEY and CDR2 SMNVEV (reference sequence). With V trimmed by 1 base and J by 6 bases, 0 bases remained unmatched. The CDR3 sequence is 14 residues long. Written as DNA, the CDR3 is TGTGCCAGCAGTTTATGGACTAGCGGGAAGACCCAGTACTTC. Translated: CASSLWTSGKTQYF.

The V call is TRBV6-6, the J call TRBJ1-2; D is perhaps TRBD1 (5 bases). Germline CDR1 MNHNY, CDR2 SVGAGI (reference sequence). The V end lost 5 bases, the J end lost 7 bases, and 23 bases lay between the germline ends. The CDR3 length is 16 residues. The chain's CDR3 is CASSNPGRRAMGGYTF. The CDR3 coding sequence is TGTGCCAGCAGTAACCCAGGGAGGCGGGCGATGGGTGGCTACACCTTC.

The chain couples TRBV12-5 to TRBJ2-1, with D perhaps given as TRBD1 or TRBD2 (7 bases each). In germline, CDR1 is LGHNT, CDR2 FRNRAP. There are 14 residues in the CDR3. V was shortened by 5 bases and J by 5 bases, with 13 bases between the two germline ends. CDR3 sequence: CASGQRDSNNEQFF. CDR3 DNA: TGTGCTAGTGGTCAGCGGGACAGCAACAATGAGCAGTTCTTC.

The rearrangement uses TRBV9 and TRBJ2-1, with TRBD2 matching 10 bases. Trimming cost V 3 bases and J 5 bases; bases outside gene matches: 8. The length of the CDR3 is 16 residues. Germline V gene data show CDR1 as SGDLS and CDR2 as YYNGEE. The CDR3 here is CASSGPGLAYDNEQFF. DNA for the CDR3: TGTGCCAGCAGCGGACCGGGACTAGCGTACGACAATGAGCAGTTCTTC.

CDR3 DNA: TGTGCCAGCAGTCCGACTGTGAACTATGGCTACACCTTC. Amino acids: CASSPTVNYGYTF. J is TRBJ1-2 and V is TRBV9; the D is unclear. V was shortened by 5 bases and J by 2 bases, with 10 bases between the two germline ends. Per the germline V gene, CDR1 is SGDLS and CDR2 is YYNGEE. The CDR3 runs 13 residues.

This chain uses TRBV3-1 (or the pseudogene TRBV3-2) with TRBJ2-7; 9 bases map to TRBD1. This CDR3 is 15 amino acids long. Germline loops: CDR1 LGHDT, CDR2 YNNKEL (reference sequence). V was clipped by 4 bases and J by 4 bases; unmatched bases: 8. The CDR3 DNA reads TGTGCCAGCAGCCTCCGGGACAGGGAGATTTACGAGCAGTACTTC. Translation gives CASSLRDREIYEQYF.

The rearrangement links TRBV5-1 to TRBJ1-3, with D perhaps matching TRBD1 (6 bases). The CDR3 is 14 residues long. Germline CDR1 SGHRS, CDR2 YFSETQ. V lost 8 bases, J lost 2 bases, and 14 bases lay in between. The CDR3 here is CASTEGVAGNTIYF. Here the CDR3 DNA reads TGCGCCAGTACCGAGGGGGTGGCTGGAAACACCATATATTTT.

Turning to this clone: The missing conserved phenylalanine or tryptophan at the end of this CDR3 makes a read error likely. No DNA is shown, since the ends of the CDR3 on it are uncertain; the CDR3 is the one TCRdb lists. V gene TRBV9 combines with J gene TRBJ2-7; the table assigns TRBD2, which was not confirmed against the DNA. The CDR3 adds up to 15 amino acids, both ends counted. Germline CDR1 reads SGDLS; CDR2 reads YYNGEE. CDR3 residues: CASSTRLPTTDYERL.

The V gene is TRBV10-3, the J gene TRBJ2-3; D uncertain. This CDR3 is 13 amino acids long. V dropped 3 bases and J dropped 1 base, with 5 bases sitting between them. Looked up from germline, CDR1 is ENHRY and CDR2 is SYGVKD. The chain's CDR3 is CAISELGTDTQYF. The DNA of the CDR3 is TGTGCCATCAGTGAACTCGGCACAGATACGCAGTATTTT.

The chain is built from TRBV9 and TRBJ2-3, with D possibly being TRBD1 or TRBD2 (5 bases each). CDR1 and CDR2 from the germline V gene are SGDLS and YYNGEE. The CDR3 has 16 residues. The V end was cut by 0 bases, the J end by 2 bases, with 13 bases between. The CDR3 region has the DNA TGTGCCAGCAGCGTAGTTAGGGACCGACTCACAGATACGCAGTATTTT. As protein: CASSVVRDRLTDTQYF.

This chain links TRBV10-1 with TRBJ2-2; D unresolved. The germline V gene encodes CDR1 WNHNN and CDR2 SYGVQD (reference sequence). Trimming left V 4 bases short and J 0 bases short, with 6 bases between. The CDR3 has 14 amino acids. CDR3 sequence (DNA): TGCGCCAGCAGTGTTGTTGCGAACACCGGGGAGCTGTTTTTT. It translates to CASSVVANTGELFF.

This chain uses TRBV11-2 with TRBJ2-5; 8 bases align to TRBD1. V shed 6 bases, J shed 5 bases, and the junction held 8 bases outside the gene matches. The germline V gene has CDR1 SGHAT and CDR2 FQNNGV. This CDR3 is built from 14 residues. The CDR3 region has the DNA TGTGCCAGCAGTGGACAGGGACTTAAGGAGACCCAGTACTTC. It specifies CASSGQGLKETQYF.

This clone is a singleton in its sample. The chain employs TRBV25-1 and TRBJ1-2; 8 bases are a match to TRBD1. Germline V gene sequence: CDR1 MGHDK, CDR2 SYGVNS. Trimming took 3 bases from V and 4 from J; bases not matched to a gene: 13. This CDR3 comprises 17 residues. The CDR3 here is CASSDLPGQDEGYGYTF. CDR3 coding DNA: TGTGCCAGCAGTGATCTCCCGGGACAGGATGAAGGCTATGGCTACACCTTC.

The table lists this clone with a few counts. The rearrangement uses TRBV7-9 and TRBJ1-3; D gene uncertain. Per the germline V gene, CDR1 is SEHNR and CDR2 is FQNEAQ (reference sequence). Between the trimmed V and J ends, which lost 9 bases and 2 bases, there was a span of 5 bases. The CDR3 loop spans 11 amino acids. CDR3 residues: CASNPGNTIYF. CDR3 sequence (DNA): TGTGCCAGTAATCCTGGAAACACCATATATTTT.

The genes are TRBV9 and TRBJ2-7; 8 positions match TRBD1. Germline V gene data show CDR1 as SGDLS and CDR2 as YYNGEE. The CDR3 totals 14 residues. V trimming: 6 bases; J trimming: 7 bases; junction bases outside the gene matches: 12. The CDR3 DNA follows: TGTGCCAGCAACTCATATGGGGACAGGACAGAGCAGTACTTC. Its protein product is CASNSYGDRTEQYF.

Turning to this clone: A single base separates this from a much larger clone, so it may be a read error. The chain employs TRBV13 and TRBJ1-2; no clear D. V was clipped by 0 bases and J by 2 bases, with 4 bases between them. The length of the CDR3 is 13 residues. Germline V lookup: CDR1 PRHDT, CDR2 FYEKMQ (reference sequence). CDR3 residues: CASSLGRNYGYTF. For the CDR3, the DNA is TGTGCCAGCAGCTTAGGGCGGAACTATGGCTACACCTTC.

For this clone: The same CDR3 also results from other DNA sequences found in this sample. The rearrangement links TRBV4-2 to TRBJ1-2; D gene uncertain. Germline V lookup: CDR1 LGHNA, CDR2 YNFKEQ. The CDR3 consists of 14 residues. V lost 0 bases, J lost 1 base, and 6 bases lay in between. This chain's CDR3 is CASSQDLGNYGYTF. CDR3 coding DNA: TGTGCCAGCAGCCAAGATCTGGGTAACTATGGCTACACCTTC.

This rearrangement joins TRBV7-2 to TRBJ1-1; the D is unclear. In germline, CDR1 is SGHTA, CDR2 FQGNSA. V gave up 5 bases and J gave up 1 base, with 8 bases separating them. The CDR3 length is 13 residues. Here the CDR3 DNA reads TGTGCCAGCAGCCCTACATCGAACACTGAAGCTTTCTTT. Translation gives CASSPTSNTEAFF.

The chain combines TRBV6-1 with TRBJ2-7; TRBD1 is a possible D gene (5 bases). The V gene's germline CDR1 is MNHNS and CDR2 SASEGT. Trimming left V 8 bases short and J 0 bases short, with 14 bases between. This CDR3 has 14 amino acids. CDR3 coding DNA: TGTGCCAGCTGCAACCGACAGCACTCCTACGAGCAGTACTTC. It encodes CASCNRQHSYEQYF.

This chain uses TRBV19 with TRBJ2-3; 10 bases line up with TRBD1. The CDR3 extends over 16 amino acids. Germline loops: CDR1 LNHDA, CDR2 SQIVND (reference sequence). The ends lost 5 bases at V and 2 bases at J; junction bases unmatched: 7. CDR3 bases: TGTGCCAGTAGTTGGCCTGGGACAGGGGCCACAGATACGCAGTATTTT. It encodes CASSWPGTGATDTQYF. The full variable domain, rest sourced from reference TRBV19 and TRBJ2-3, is DGGITQSPKYLFRKEGQNVTLSCEQNLNHDAMYWYRQDPGQGLRLIYYSQIVNDFQKGDIAEGYSVSREKKESFPLTVTSAQKNPTAFYLCASSWPGTGATDTQYFGPGTRLTVL.